What follows are 23 T cell receptor beta chains derived from one specimen sequenced in a study of blood T cell repertoires in COVID-19. Only in-frame clones appear in the TCRdb table, and some are missing; sequencing was by immunoSEQ multiplex PCR. The repertoire consists of 200,000 to 250,000 clones, with approximately 89% occurring once and the leading ten covering approximately 3.5%. The specimen sequenced was PBMCs or T cells enriched from blood (not recorded which). Source of these receptors: a woman aged 25 to 39 who had been exposed to COVID-19.

This chain connects TRBV6-6 to TRBJ1-1, with 7 bases lining up with TRBD1. The length of the CDR3 is 16 residues. After removal of 4 bases from V and 3 bases from J, the junction contained 11 bases not matched to a gene. From germline, CDR1 is MNHNY and CDR2 SVGAGI (reference sequence). The CDR3 nucleotides are TGTGCCAGCAGTTCGCCCCACAGGGGACAGCACACTGAAGCTTTCTTT. Translated: CASSSPHRGQHTEAFF.

The J gene is TRBJ2-1, the V gene TRBV5-5; D possibly corresponds to TRBD1 (6 bases). The CDR3 loop spans 15 amino acids. V shed 6 bases and J shed 2 bases, with 15 bases lying between them. Germline loops: CDR1 SGHKS, CDR2 YYEKEE (reference sequence). This CDR3 reads CASMGTGRTYNEQFF. CDR3 nucleotides: TGTGCCAGCATGGGCACAGGGCGCACCTACAATGAGCAGTTCTTC. Using reference TRBV5-5 and TRBJ2-1 for the parts outside the CDR3, the full variable domain is DAGVTQSPTHLIKTRGQQVTLRCSPISGHKSVSWYQQVLGQGPQFIFQYYEKEERGRGNFPDRFSARQFPNYSSELNVNALLLGDSALYLCASMGTGRTYNEQFFGPGTRLTVL.

J is TRBJ2-1 and V is TRBV14, with 10 bases that match TRBD2. The V and J ends lost 4 bases and 9 bases, in that order; junction bases with no gene match: 12. Germline-derived CDR1 and CDR2 are SGHDN and FVKESK. This CDR3 spans 16 amino acids. The CDR3 bases are TGTGCCAGCAGCCTGAGTGGGCTAGCGGGAGAGCCTGAGCAGTTCTTC. Protein: CASSLSGLAGEPEQFF.

This chain connects TRBV5-4 to TRBJ1-1; 7 positions match TRBD1. After removal of 2 bases from V and 1 base from J, the junction contained 2 bases not matched to a gene. The CDR3 is 14 residues long. Germline V gives CDR1 SGHNT, CDR2 YYREEE (reference sequence). CDR3: CASSFKGANTEAFF. DNA for the CDR3: TGTGCCAGCAGCTTTAAGGGGGCGAACACTGAAGCTTTCTTT.

A note on this clone: Different DNA sequences within this sample yield the same CDR3. The genes are TRBV2 and TRBJ2-1; 8 positions match TRBD2. V gave up 1 base and J gave up 1 base; unmatched junction bases: 0. Germline CDR1 is SNHLY and CDR2 is FYNNEI. This CDR3 is built from 15 residues. In DNA, the CDR3 is TGTGCCAGCAGTGAAGAGCGGGGGTCCTACAATGAGCAGTTCTTC. Amino acid sequence: CASSEERGSYNEQFF.

The J gene is TRBJ2-7, the V gene TRBV9; D not resolved. This CDR3 has 13 amino acids. Trimming took 6 bases from V and 2 from J, leaving 12 bases between them. Germline V CDR1 and CDR2: SGDLS, YYNGEE. The CDR3 DNA reads TGTGCCAGCATCCGTGAGGAGACCTACGAGCAGTACTTC. It encodes CASIREETYEQYF.

The chain has TRBV13 and TRBJ1-2; D is uncertain. Trimming took 3 bases from V and 2 from J, leaving 7 bases between them. Germline V lookup: CDR1 PRHDT, CDR2 FYEKMQ (reference sequence). The CDR3 loop spans 13 amino acids. DNA for the CDR3: TGTGCCAGCAGCTTTGGAGGGAACTATGGCTACACCTTC. Protein sequence: CASSFGGNYGYTF. The complete variable domain, with remaining parts taken from reference TRBV13 and TRBJ1-2, reads AAGVIQSPRHLIKEKRETATLKCYPIPRHDTVYWYQQGPGQDPQFLISFYEKMQSDKGSIPDRFSAQQFSDYHSELNMSSLELGDSALYFCASSFGGNYGYTFGSGTRLTVV.

The V and J genes are TRBV6-1 and TRBJ2-1, with 8 bases lining up with TRBD1. CDR3 length equals 18 residues. Germline CDR1 is MNHNS and CDR2 is SASEGT. The V segment lost 3 bases and the J segment 11 bases; nucleotides outside the gene matches: 21. The CDR3 DNA is TGTGCCAGCAGTGATCTCGTCAGGACAGGGCTTCTCCGACGACAGCAGTTCTTC. It codes for CASSDLVRTGLLRRQQFF.

The rearrangement joins TRBV4-2 to TRBJ1-4; the D is unclear. Germline V CDR1 and CDR2: LGHNA, YNFKEQ. Trimming took 5 bases from V and 5 from J, leaving 21 bases between them. This CDR3 is 17 amino acids long. The CDR3 loop is CASSKGSTELSNEKLFF. The CDR3 DNA sequence: TGTGCCAGCAGCAAAGGGAGTACCGAATTAAGCAATGAAAAACTGTTTTTT.

CDR3 amino acids: CASSLLGQGDPAYGYTF. CDR3 sequence (DNA): TGTGCCAGCAGCTTGTTGGGACAGGGGGATCCGGCCTATGGCTACACCTTC. The chain carries TRBV5-5 and TRBJ1-2; TRBD1 agrees at 11 bases. The CDR3 is made up of 17 amino acids. V was clipped by 1 base and J by 4 bases; unmatched bases: 9. Germline V gives CDR1 SGHKS, CDR2 YYEKEE (reference sequence).

This chain uses TRBV6-5 with TRBJ2-2; 9 bases are shared with TRBD2. CDR3 length equals 15 residues. J gave up 5 bases and V 10 bases, and 11 bases lay outside the gene matches. The germline gives CDR1 MNHEY, CDR2 SVGAGI. The CDR3 DNA follows: TGTGCCACCCCTGGGCGGGAGGGGCGGACCGGGGAGCTGTTTTTT. Translating it yields CATPGREGRTGELFF.

The rearrangement uses TRBV11-2 and TRBJ1-6; the match to TRBD1 covers 9 bases. CDR3 size: 14 residues. With V trimmed by 4 bases and J by 9 bases, 4 bases remained unmatched. The germline gives CDR1 SGHAT, CDR2 FQNNGV. The CDR3 DNA is TGTGCCAGCAGCTCCGGGACAGGGAGTTCACCCCTCCACTTT. It translates to CASSSGTGSSPLHF.

About this clone: The sample contains more than one DNA sequence encoding this CDR3. The chain joins TRBV3-1 (or the pseudogene TRBV3-2) to TRBJ2-2; D gene unclear. Germline CDR1 and CDR2: LGHDT and YNNKEL (reference sequence). The CDR3 extends over 11 amino acids. Trimming took 3 bases from V and 8 from J, leaving 4 bases between them. The DNA of the CDR3 is TGTGCCAGCAGCCATCTTGGGGAGCTGTTTTTT. This codes for CASSHLGELFF.

This clone was observed many times. V gene TRBV7-8 combines with J gene TRBJ1-5, with 11 bases aligning to TRBD1. V lost 5 bases to trimming and J lost 0 bases; unmatched junction nucleotides: 9. Germline V CDR1 and CDR2: SGHVS, FQNEAQ. The CDR3 has 18 amino acids. The CDR3 reads CASSEEDRGLSSNQPQHF. In DNA form, the CDR3 reads TGTGCCAGCAGCGAAGAGGACAGGGGGCTCAGTAGCAATCAGCCCCAGCATTTT.

The chain is built from TRBV4-1 and TRBJ1-1, with 8 bases identical to TRBD1. This CDR3 has 15 residues. Germline lookup yields CDR1 MGHRA and CDR2 YSYEKL. V was clipped by 2 bases and J by 8 bases; unmatched bases: 10. The CDR3 coding sequence is TGCGCCAGCAGCCAAATCTACAGGGGGGAGATCGAAGCTTTCTTT. Protein sequence: CASSQIYRGEIEAFF.

J is TRBJ2-6 and V is TRBV10-3, with D maybe TRBD2 (6 bases). Germline V gives CDR1 ENHRY, CDR2 SYGVKD. CDR3 length: 16 amino acids. Trimming took 11 bases from V and 0 from J, leaving 17 bases between them. CDR3 DNA sequence: TGTGCCGTAGGACTATCCGAACTCTCTGGGGCCAACGTCCTGACTTTC. This encodes CAVGLSELSGANVLTF.

The chain has TRBV7-2 and TRBJ2-5, with 10 bases fitting TRBD1. This CDR3 has 16 residues. Germline V gene sequence: CDR1 SGHTA, CDR2 FQGNSA. The V and J ends lost 1 base and 5 bases, in that order; junction bases with no gene match: 7. The CDR3 loop is CASSLVGTGEWETQYF. DNA for the CDR3: TGTGCCAGCAGCTTAGTGGGGACAGGGGAGTGGGAGACCCAGTACTTC.

This chain connects TRBV4-1 to TRBJ2-1; D call uncertain. Deletions cut 2 bases from V and 4 bases from J, with 3 bases between. This CDR3 has 12 residues. CDR1 is MGHRA and CDR2 is YSYEKL in the germline V gene. The CDR3 bases are TGCGCCAGCAGCCAATTATACAATGAGCAGTTCTTC. Amino acids: CASSQLYNEQFF.

The chain links TRBV7-2 to TRBJ2-7; 7 positions agree with TRBD1. The CDR3 has 17 amino acids. CDR1 is SGHTA and CDR2 is FQGNSA in the germline V gene. V was pared by 5 bases and J by 6 bases, with 19 bases of the junction left unmatched. The CDR3 spells CASSPRPMGAGGSEQYF. CDR3 bases: TGTGCCAGCAGCCCTCGCCCCATGGGGGCAGGGGGAAGCGAGCAGTACTTC.

Concerning this clone itself: The sample holds other DNA sequences that translate to the same CDR3. This chain connects TRBV19 to TRBJ1-5, with D perhaps TRBD1 (5 bases). Germline V gene lookup returns CDR1 LNHDA and CDR2 SQIVND (reference sequence). V was clipped by 4 bases and J by 0 bases, with 7 bases between them. The CDR3 is 14 amino acids. This chain's CDR3 is CASSTQGSNQPQHF. CDR3 sequence (DNA): TGTGCCAGTAGTACCCAGGGTAGCAATCAGCCCCAGCATTTT.

V and J are TRBV5-4 and TRBJ2-7; D is possibly TRBD2 (5 bases). The CDR3 is 13 amino acids. In germline, CDR1 is SGHNT, CDR2 YYREEE (reference sequence). V dropped 3 bases and J dropped 3 bases, with 10 bases sitting between them. In DNA, the CDR3 is TGTGCCAGCAGCTCGTCGGGAATCTACGAGCAGTACTTC. This gives the protein CASSSSGIYEQYF.

This chain connects TRBV6-4 to TRBJ1-2; D may be TRBD1 (5 bases). Trimming left V 1 base short and J 0 bases short, with 9 bases between. The germline V gene has CDR1 MRHNA and CDR2 SNTAGT. The CDR3 spans 15 residues. The CDR3 region is CASSDFPGTNYGYTF. DNA of the CDR3: TGTGCCAGCAGTGACTTCCCAGGGACTAACTATGGCTACACCTTC.

This chain uses TRBV2 with TRBJ1-1; the match to TRBD1 covers 7 bases. In germline, CDR1 is SNHLY, CDR2 FYNNEI. V was clipped by 4 bases and J by 3 bases; unmatched bases: 11. The CDR3 is 16 amino acids. The DNA for the CDR3 is TGTGCCAGCAGTGGGGCGTGGGGCAGGGGGGACACTGAAGCTTTCTTT. Translation gives CASSGAWGRGDTEAFF.